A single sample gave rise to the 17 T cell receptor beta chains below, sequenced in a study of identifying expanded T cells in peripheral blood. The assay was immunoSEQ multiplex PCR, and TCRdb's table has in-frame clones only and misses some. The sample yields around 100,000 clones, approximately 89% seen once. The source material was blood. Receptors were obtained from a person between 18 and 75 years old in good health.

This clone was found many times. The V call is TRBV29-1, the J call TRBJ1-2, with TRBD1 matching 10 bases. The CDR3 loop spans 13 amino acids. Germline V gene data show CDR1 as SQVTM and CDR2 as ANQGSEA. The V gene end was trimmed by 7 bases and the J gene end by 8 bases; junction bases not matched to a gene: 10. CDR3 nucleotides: TGCAGCGCTAGGGACAGGGGAAGTGAGGGCTACACCTTC. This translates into CSARDRGSEGYTF.

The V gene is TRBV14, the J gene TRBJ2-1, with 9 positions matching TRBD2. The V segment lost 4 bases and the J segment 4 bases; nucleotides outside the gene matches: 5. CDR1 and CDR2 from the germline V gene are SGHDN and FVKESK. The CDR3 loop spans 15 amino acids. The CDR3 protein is CASSRVAGAYNEQFF. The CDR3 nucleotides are TGTGCCAGCAGCCGGGTAGCGGGAGCTTACAATGAGCAGTTCTTC.

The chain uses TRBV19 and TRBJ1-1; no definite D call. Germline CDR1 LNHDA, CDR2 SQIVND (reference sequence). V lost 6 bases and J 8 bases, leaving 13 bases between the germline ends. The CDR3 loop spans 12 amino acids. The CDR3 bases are TGTGCCAGTAGGCCCGGCCGGTTCGAAGCTTTCTTT. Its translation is CASRPGRFEAFF.

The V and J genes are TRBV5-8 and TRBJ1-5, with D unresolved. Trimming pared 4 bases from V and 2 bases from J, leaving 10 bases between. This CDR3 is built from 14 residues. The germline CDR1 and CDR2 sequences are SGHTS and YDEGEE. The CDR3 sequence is CASSLKGGNQPQHF. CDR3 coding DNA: TGTGCCAGCAGCCTAAAGGGAGGCAATCAGCCCCAGCATTTT. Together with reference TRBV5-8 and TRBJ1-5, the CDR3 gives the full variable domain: EAGVTQSPTHLIKTRGQQATLRCSPISGHTSVYWYQQALGLGLQFLLWYDEGEERNRGNFPPRFSGRQFPNYSSELNVNALELEDSALYLCASSLKGGNQPQHFGDGTRLSIL.

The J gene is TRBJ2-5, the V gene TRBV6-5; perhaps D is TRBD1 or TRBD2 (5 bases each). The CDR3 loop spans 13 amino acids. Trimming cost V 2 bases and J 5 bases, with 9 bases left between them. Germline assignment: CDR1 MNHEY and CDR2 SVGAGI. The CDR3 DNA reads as TGTGCCAGCAGTTACCGGGGCGGGGAGACCCAGTACTTC. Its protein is CASSYRGGETQYF.

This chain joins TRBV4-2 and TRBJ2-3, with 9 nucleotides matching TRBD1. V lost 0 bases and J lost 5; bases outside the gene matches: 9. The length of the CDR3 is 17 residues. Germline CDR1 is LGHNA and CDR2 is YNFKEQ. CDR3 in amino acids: CASSQEGHRGQLDTQYF. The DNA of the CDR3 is TGTGCCAGCAGCCAAGAAGGACACAGGGGGCAGTTAGATACGCAGTATTTT.

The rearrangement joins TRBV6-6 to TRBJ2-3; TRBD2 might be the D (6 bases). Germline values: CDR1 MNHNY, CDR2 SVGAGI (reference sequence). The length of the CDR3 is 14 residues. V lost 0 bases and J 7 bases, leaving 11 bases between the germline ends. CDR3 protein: CASSYSGGDNTQYF. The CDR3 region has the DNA TGTGCCAGCAGTTACTCGGGAGGAGATAATACGCAGTATTTT.

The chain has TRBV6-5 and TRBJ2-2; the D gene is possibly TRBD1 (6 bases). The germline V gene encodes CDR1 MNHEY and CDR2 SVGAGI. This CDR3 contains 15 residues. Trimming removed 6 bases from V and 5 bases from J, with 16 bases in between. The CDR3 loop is CASSPRDTTTGELFF. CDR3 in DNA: TGTGCCAGCAGCCCCCGGGACACCACGACCGGGGAGCTGTTTTTT.

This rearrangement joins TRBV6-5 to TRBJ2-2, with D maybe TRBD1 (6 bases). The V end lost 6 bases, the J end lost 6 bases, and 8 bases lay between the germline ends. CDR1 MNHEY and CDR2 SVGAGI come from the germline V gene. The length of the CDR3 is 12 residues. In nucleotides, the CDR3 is TGTGCCAGCAGCTACAGGGCCGGGGAGCTGTTTTTT. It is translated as CASSYRAGELFF.

CDR3 nucleotide sequence: TGTGCCAGCAGCGCTTTCGTCAGCGGGGAGCTGTTTTTT. Translating gives CASSAFVSGELFF. The chain carries TRBV28 and TRBJ2-2; D is unclear. Trimming left V 6 bases short and J 7 bases short, with 12 bases between. Looked up from germline, CDR1 is MDHEN and CDR2 is SYDVKM. The CDR3 covers 13 residues.

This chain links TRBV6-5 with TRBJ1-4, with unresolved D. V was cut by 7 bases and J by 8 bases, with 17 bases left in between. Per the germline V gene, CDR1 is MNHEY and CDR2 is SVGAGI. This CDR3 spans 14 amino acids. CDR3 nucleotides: TGTGCCAGCAAGGCAGAGCCTCTCCAGGAAAAACTGTTTTTT. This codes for CASKAEPLQEKLFF.

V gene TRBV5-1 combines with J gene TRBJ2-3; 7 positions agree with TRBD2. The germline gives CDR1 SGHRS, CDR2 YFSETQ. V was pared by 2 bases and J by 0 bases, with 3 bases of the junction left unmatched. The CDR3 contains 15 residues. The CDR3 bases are TGCGCCAGCAGCTTACTAGCGACTAGCACAGATACGCAGTATTTT. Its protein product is CASSLLATSTDTQYF.

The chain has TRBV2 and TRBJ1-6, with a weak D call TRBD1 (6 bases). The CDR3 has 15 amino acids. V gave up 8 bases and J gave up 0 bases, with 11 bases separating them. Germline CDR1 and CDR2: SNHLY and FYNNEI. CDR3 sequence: CASDTGTSYNSPLHF. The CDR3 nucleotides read TGTGCCAGCGATACAGGGACCTCCTATAATTCACCCCTCCACTTT. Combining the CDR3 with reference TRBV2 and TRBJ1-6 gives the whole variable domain EPEVTQTPSHQVTQMGQEVILRCVPISNHLYFYWYRQILGQKVEFLVSFYNNEISEKSEIFDDQFSVERPDGSNFTLKIRSTKLEDSAMYFCASDTGTSYNSPLHFGNGTRLTVT.

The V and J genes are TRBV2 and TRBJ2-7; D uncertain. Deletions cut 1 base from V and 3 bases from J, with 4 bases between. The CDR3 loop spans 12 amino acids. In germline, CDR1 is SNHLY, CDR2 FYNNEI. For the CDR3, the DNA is TGTGCCAGCAGTGAAGGAAACTACGAGCAGTACTTC. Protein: CASSEGNYEQYF.

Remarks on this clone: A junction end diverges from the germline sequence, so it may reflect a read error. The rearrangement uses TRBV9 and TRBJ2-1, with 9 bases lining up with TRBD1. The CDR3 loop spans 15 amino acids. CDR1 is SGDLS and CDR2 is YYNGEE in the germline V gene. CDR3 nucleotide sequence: TGTGCCAGCAGCGTCACAGGGGGCTCCAACAATGAGCAGTTCTTC. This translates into CASSVTGGSNNEQFF. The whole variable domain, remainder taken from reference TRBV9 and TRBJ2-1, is DSGVTQTPKHLITATGQRVTLRCSPRSGDLSVYWYQQSLDQGLQFLIQYYNGEERAKGNILERFSAQQFPDLHSELNLSSLELGDSALYFCASSVTGGSNNEQFFGPGTRLTVL.

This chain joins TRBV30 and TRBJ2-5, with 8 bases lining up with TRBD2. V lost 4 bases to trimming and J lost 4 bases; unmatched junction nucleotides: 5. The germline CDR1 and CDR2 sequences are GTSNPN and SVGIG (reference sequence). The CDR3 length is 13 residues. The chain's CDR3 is CAWIREGGETQYF. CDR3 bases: TGTGCCTGGATCCGGGAGGGGGGAGAGACCCAGTACTTC.

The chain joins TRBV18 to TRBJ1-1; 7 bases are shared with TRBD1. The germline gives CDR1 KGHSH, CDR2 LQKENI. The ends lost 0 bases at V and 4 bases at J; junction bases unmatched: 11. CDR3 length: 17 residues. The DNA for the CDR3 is TGTGCCAGCTCACCACCGGCTAGACAGGGTTCGGCCACTGAAGCTTTCTTT. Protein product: CASSPPARQGSATEAFF.